These 21 T cell receptor beta chains share one sample of origin, sequenced in a study of blood T cell repertoires in COVID-19. The data were produced by immunoSEQ multiplex PCR, yet TCRdb's version contains in-frame clones alone and is incomplete. Of 310,000 or so clones listed, about 90% were seen once; the top ten hold approximately 6.5%. The sequencing sample was made of peripheral blood. Source of these receptors: a young man who had recovered from COVID-19.

V usage is TRBV30 and J usage is TRBJ2-3; 9 bases are shared with TRBD2. The CDR3 runs 14 residues. Germline CDR1 is GTSNPN and CDR2 is SVGIG (reference sequence). CDR3 in amino acids: CVLSRAGGTDTQYF. In DNA form, the CDR3 reads TGTGTACTGTCTCGAGCGGGAGGTACAGATACGCAGTATTTT.

The V gene is TRBV27, the J gene TRBJ2-7, with 7 bases aligning to TRBD1. This CDR3 spans 14 amino acids. V shed 4 bases, J shed 2 bases, and the junction held 5 bases outside the gene matches. Germline CDR1 reads MNHEY; CDR2 reads SMNVEV (reference sequence). This chain's CDR3 is CASSSGQAAYEQYF. In nucleotides, the CDR3 is TGTGCCAGCAGTTCTGGACAGGCCGCCTACGAGCAGTACTTC.

V usage is TRBV27 and J usage is TRBJ2-7; 13 nucleotides align to TRBD2. CDR3 length: 15 residues. The trim removed 5 bases at V and 2 bases at J, leaving 3 bases unmatched. The germline gives CDR1 MNHEY, CDR2 SMNVEV (reference sequence). CDR3 coding DNA: TGTGCCAGCAGTCCGGGACTAGCGGGGACCTACGAGCAGTACTTC. Residues: CASSPGLAGTYEQYF.

The V and J genes are TRBV5-4 and TRBJ2-7; D is unresolved. V lost 1 base to trimming and J lost 4 bases, with 6 bases between them. The V gene's germline CDR1 is SGHNT and CDR2 YYREEE (reference sequence). CDR3 length equals 12 residues. CDR3 sequence: CASSLNGYEQYF. As DNA, the CDR3 is TGTGCCAGCAGCTTGAACGGTTACGAGCAGTACTTC.

This chain links TRBV30 with TRBJ1-4, with D uncertain. V was shortened by 3 bases and J by 8 bases, with 22 bases between the two germline ends. The CDR3 has 16 residues. Germline CDR1 reads GTSNPN; CDR2 reads SVGIG (reference sequence). CDR3 sequence reads: CAWSPPTGTWKEKLFF. The CDR3 DNA is TGTGCCTGGAGCCCTCCGACTGGCACATGGAAAGAAAAACTGTTTTTT. The complete variable domain, with remaining parts taken from reference TRBV30 and TRBJ1-4, reads SQTIHQWPATLVQPVGSPLSLECTVEGTSNPNLYWYRQAAGRGLQLLFYSVGIGQISSEVPQNLSASRPQDRQFILSSKKLLLSDSGFYLCAWSPPTGTWKEKLFFGSGTQLSVL.

This chain links TRBV6-5 with TRBJ2-5; D is possibly TRBD1 (6 bases). CDR3 length equals 13 residues. Germline V gene data show CDR1 as MNHEY and CDR2 as SVGAGI. V was trimmed by 2 bases and J by 5 bases, leaving 9 bases between them. CDR3 loop: CASSYAGDETQYF. The CDR3 DNA is TGTGCCAGCAGTTACGCAGGGGACGAGACCCAGTACTTC.

The chain recombines TRBV5-4 with TRBJ2-1, with 16 bases identical to TRBD2. The ends lost 4 bases at V and 5 bases at J; junction bases unmatched: 3. The V gene's germline CDR1 is SGHNT and CDR2 YYREEE (reference sequence). The CDR3 contains 16 residues. This CDR3 is CASSPGTSGRDNEQFF. CDR3 nucleotides: TGTGCCAGCAGCCCAGGGACTAGCGGGAGGGACAATGAGCAGTTCTTC.

The V and J genes are TRBV27 and TRBJ2-7, with 7 bases matching TRBD1. CDR1 MNHEY and CDR2 SMNVEV come from the germline V gene (reference sequence). V shed 4 bases, J shed 1 base, and the junction held 4 bases outside the gene matches. The CDR3 covers 14 residues. CDR3 sequence reads: CASSSLDRSYEQYF. DNA for the CDR3: TGTGCCAGCAGTTCACTGGACAGGTCCTACGAGCAGTACTTC.

The chain recombines TRBV24-1 with TRBJ2-3; the match to TRBD2 covers 14 bases. The V and J ends lost 2 bases and 2 bases, in that order; junction bases with no gene match: 5. This CDR3 is built from 18 residues. Germline V lookup: CDR1 KGHDR, CDR2 SFDVKD. The CDR3: CATSDSRLAGGITDTQYF. CDR3 nucleotides: TGTGCCACCAGTGATTCCCGACTAGCGGGGGGGATCACAGATACGCAGTATTTT.

This chain joins TRBV6-5 and TRBJ2-7; D may be TRBD1 (5 bases). Germline CDR1 is MNHEY and CDR2 is SVGAGI. Trimming pared 3 bases from V and 3 bases from J, leaving 12 bases between. This CDR3 is built from 14 residues. CDR3 sequence (DNA): TGTGCCAGCAGTTATGACAGAACCTTCTACGAGCAGTACTTC. Translation gives CASSYDRTFYEQYF.

The genes are TRBV19 and TRBJ2-2; TRBD2 matches at 11 bases. V lost 5 bases and J lost 6; bases outside the gene matches: 11. This CDR3 spans 17 amino acids. Germline CDR1 is LNHDA and CDR2 is SQIVND (reference sequence). The CDR3 nucleotides read TGTGCCAGTAGTCATGATAGCGGGAGGGCCGCGGCCGGGGAGCTGTTTTTT. Its translation: CASSHDSGRAAAGELFF.

J is TRBJ1-1 and V is TRBV10-1, with D maybe TRBD1 (6 bases). The CDR3 length is 17 residues. Between the trimmed V and J ends, which lost 6 bases and 0 bases, there was a span of 20 bases. CDR1 and CDR2 (germline): WNHNN, SYGVQD (reference sequence). The CDR3 here is CASRGTTSQGMNTEAFF. In DNA, the CDR3 is TGCGCCAGCAGAGGAACCACCTCACAGGGCATGAACACTGAAGCTTTCTTT.

The chain has TRBV19 and TRBJ2-4; possible D gene TRBD1, 5 bases. Trimming cost V 0 bases and J 3 bases, with 12 bases left between them. The length of the CDR3 is 16 residues. CDR1 and CDR2 from the germline V gene are LNHDA and SQIVND (reference sequence). The CDR3 sequence: CASSIDRWGGKNIQYF. The CDR3 nucleotides are TGTGCCAGTAGTATAGATCGATGGGGCGGCAAAAACATTCAGTACTTC. Variable domain in full (rest from reference TRBV19 and TRBJ2-4): DGGITQSPKYLFRKEGQNVTLSCEQNLNHDAMYWYRQDPGQGLRLIYYSQIVNDFQKGDIAEGYSVSREKKESFPLTVTSAQKNPTAFYLCASSIDRWGGKNIQYFGAGTRLSVL.

The V call is TRBV6-1, the J call TRBJ1-3; tentative D call: TRBD1 (5 bases). CDR3 length: 17 amino acids. V lost 1 base, J lost 7 bases, and 20 bases lay in between. The germline CDR1 and CDR2 sequences are MNHNS and SASEGT. The CDR3 reads CASSEGFGGGEWNTIYF. CDR3 nucleotides: TGTGCCAGCAGTGAAGGGTTTGGGGGAGGGGAATGGAACACCATATATTTT.

V is TRBV30 and J is TRBJ2-4, with a possible D match to TRBD1 (8 bases). There are 14 residues in the CDR3. Germline CDR1 GTSNPN, CDR2 SVGIG (reference sequence). Trimming pared 1 base from V and 5 bases from J, leaving 12 bases between. The CDR3: CAWSDTGGENIQYF. CDR3 DNA: TGTGCCTGGAGTGATACAGGGGGGGAAAACATTCAGTACTTC.

The genes are TRBV28 and TRBJ1-1; the match to TRBD1 covers 8 bases. The CDR3 consists of 16 residues. Trimming took 4 bases from V and 4 from J; bases not matched to a gene: 11. Germline values: CDR1 MDHEN, CDR2 SYDVKM. The CDR3 nucleotides read TGTGCCAGCAGTTACCATCTCGACAGGGGCAGCACTGAAGCTTTCTTT. Translated, it gives CASSYHLDRGSTEAFF.

V and J are TRBV4-1 and TRBJ2-1; TRBD2 aligns across 8 bases. Per germline, CDR1 MGHRA and CDR2 YSYEKL. V lost 1 base and J lost 7; bases outside the gene matches: 9. This CDR3 contains 16 residues. The DNA of the CDR3 is TGCGCCAGCAGCCAAGTCGTAACGGGAGGGCGGAATGAGCAGTTCTTC. Its protein is CASSQVVTGGRNEQFF.

The chain employs TRBV12-5 and TRBJ1-1; TRBD1 matches at 9 bases. This CDR3 is 15 amino acids long. The V gene's germline CDR1 is LGHNT and CDR2 FRNRAP. V was clipped by 5 bases and J by 6 bases; unmatched bases: 10. The CDR3, as DNA: TGTGCTAGTGGTCCGGACAGGGGATTTAGAGCTGAAGCTTTCTTT. It specifies CASGPDRGFRAEAFF.

CDR3 sequence reads: CASSQGTWNTGELFF. Here the CDR3 DNA reads TGTGCCAGCAGCCAAGGTACTTGGAACACCGGGGAGCTGTTTTTT. The chain carries TRBV3-1 (or the pseudogene TRBV3-2) and TRBJ2-2; D is uncertain. CDR3 length: 15 amino acids. Germline values: CDR1 LGHDT, CDR2 YNNKEL (reference sequence). The V end lost 1 base, the J end lost 1 base, and 7 bases lay between the germline ends.

This clone was detected only once. The CDR3 sequence is CASSLSRGERQYF. In nucleotides, the CDR3 is TGTGCCAGCAGCCTTTCCAGGGGCGAAAGGCAGTACTTC. The chain recombines TRBV14 with TRBJ2-7, with D perhaps TRBD1 (6 bases). The CDR3 sequence is 13 residues long. V was clipped by 4 bases and J by 9 bases, with 16 bases between them. Germline-derived CDR1 and CDR2 are SGHDN and FVKESK.

The V call is TRBV5-1, the J call TRBJ1-1; 7 nucleotides match TRBD1. CDR3 size: 13 residues. The germline V gene encodes CDR1 SGHRS and CDR2 YFSETQ. Trimming took 5 bases from V and 5 from J; bases not matched to a gene: 6. The CDR3 loop reads CASSSTGETEAFF. In nucleotides, the CDR3 is TGCGCCAGCAGTTCCACAGGGGAGACTGAAGCTTTCTTT.